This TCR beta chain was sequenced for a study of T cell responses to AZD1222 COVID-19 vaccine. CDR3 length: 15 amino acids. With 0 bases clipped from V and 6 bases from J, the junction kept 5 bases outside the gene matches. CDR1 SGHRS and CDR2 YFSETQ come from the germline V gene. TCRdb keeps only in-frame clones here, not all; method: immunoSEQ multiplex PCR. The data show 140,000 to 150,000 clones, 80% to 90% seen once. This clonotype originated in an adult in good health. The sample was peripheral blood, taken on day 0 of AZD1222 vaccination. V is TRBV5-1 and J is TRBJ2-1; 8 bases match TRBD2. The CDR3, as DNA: TGCGCCAGCAGCTTGGGGGGACTAGGCGTCAATGAGCAGTTCTTC. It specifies CASSLGGLGVNEQFF.